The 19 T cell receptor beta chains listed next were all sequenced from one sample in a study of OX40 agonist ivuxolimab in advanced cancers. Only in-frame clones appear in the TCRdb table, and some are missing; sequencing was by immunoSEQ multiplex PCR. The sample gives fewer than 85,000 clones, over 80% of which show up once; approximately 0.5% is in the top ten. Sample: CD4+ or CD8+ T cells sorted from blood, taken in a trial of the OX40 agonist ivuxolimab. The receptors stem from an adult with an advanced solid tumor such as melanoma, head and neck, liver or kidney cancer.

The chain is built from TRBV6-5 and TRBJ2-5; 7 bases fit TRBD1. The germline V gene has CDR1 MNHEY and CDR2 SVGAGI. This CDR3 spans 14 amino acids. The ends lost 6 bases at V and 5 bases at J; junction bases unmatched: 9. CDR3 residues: CASRDLQGRETQYF. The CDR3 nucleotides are TGTGCCAGCAGGGACCTACAGGGGCGGGAGACCCAGTACTTC.

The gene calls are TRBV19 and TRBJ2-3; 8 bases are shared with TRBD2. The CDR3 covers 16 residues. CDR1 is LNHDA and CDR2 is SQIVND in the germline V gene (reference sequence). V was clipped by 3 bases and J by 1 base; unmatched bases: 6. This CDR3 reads CASSIIQTSGTDTQYF. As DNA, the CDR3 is TGTGCCAGTAGTATTATTCAGACTAGCGGCACAGATACGCAGTATTTT.

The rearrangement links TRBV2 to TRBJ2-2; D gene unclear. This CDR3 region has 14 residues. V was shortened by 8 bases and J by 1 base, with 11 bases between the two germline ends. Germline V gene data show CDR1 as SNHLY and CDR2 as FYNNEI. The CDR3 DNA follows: TGTGCCAGCCGTACCTCCGAGAACACCGGGGAGCTGTTTTTT. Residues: CASRTSENTGELFF.

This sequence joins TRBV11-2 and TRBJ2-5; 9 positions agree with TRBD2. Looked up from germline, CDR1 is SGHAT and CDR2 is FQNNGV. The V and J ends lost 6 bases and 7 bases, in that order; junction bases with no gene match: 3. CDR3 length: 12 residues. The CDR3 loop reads CASSKTSGTQYF. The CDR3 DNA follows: TGTGCCAGCAGTAAGACTAGCGGGACCCAGTACTTC.

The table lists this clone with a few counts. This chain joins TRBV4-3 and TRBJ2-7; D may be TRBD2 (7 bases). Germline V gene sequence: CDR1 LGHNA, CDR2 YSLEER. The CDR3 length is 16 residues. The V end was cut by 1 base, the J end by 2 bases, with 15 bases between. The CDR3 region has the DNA TGCGCCAGCAGCCAAGTCCGGGGGGCGCCCACCTACGAGCAGTACTTC. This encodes CASSQVRGAPTYEQYF.

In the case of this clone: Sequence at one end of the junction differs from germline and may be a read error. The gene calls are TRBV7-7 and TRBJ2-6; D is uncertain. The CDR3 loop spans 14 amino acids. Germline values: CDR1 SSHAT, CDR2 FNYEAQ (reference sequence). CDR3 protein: CASSHISGANVLTF. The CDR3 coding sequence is TGTGCTAGCAGTCACATCTCTGGGGCCAACGTCCTGACTTTC.

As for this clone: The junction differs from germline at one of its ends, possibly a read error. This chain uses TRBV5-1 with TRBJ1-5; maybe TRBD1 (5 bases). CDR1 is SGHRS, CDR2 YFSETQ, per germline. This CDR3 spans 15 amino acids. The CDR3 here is CASSLGVNGNQPQHF. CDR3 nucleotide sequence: TGCGCCAGCAGTTTGGGGGTTAATGGCAATCAGCCCCAGCATTTT.

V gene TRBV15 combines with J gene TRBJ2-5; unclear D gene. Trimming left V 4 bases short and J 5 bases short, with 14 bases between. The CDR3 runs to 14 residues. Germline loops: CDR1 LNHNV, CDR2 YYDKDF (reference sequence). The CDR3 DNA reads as TGTGCCACCAGCAATCCATCGTCAGCTGAGACCCAGTACTTC. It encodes CATSNPSSAETQYF.

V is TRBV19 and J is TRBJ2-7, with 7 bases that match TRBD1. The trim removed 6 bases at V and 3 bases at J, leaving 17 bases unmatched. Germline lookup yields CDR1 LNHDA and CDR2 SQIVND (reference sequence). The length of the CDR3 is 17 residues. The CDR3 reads CASSDPLTGRLSYEQYF. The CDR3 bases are TGTGCCAGTAGCGACCCACTGACAGGGCGTTTGAGCTACGAGCAGTACTTC.

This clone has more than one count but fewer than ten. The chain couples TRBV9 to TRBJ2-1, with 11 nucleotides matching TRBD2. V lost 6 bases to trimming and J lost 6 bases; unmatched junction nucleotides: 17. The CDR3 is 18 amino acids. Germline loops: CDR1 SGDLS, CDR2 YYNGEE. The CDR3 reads CASNQRPGSGRASNEQFF. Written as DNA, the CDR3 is TGTGCCAGCAACCAAAGGCCCGGTAGCGGGAGGGCCAGCAATGAGCAGTTCTTC.

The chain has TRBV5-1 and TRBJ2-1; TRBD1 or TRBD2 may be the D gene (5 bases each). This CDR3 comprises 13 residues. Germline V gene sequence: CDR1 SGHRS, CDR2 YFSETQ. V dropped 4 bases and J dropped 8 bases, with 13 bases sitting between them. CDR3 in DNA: TGCGCCAGCAGCCCCTTACGAGGGGATGAGCAGTTCTTC. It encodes CASSPLRGDEQFF. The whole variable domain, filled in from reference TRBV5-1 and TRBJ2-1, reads KAGVTQTPRYLIKTRGQQVTLSCSPISGHRSVSWYQQTPGQGLQFLFEYFSETQRNKGNFPGRFSGRQFSNSRSEMNVSTLELGDSALYLCASSPLRGDEQFFGPGTRLTVL.

The CDR3 DNA is TGTGCCAGCAGCTTGGACTGGCAAGAGACCCAGTACTTC. It yields the protein CASSLDWQETQYF. The chain combines TRBV5-4 with TRBJ2-5; D gene unclear. The germline V gene encodes CDR1 SGHNT and CDR2 YYREEE (reference sequence). The CDR3 has 13 residues. V was shortened by 0 bases and J by 2 bases, with 5 bases between the two germline ends.

CDR3 sequence: CASSRPRLGRYNEQFF. The CDR3 DNA reads TGCGCCAGCAGCCGCCCAAGACTAGGGAGGTACAATGAGCAGTTCTTC. V usage is TRBV5-1 and J usage is TRBJ2-1, with D tentatively TRBD2 (6 bases). There are 16 residues in the CDR3. Germline CDR1 is SGHRS and CDR2 is YFSETQ. Trimming took 4 bases from V and 4 from J, leaving 18 bases between them.

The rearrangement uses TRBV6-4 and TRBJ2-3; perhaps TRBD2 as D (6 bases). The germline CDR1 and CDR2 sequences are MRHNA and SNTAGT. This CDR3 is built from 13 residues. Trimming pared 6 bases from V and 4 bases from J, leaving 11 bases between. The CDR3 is CASSLARSDTQYF. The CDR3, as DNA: TGTGCCAGCAGCCTAGCGAGATCAGATACGCAGTATTTT.

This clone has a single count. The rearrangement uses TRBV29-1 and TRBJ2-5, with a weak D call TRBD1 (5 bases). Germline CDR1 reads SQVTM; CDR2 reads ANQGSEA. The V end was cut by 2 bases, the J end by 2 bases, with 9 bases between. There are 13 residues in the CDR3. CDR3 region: CSVEKGWQETQYF. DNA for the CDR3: TGCAGCGTTGAAAAGGGGTGGCAAGAGACCCAGTACTTC. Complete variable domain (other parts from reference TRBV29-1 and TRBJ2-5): SAVISQKPSRDICQRGTSLTIQCQVDSQVTMMFWYRQQPGQSLTLIATANQGSEATYESGFVIDKFPISRPNLTFSTLTVSNMSPEDSSIYLCSVEKGWQETQYFGPGTRLLVL.

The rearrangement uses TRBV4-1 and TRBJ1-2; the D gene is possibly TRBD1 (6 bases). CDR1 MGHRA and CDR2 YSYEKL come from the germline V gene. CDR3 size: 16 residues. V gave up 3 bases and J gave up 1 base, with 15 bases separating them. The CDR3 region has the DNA TGCGCCAGCAGCCATGATCGGACAGTTATTAACTATGGCTACACCTTC. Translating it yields CASSHDRTVINYGYTF.

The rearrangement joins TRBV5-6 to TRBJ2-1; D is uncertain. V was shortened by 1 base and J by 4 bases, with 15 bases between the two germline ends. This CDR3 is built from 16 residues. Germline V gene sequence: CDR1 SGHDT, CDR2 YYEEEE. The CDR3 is CASSLLGRTSYNEQFF. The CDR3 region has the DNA TGTGCCAGCAGCTTGTTAGGGCGGACCTCTTACAATGAGCAGTTCTTC. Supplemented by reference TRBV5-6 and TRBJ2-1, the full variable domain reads DAGVTQSPTHLIKTRGQQVTLRCSPKSGHDTVSWYQQALGQGPQFIFQYYEEEERQRGNFPDRFSGHQFPNYSSELNVNALLLGDSALYLCASSLLGRTSYNEQFFGPGTRLTVL.

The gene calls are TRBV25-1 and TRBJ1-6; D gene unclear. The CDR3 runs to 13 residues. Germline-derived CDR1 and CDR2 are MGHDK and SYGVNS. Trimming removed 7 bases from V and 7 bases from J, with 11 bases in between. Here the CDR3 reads CASKVDENSPLHF. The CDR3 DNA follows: TGTGCCAGCAAAGTGGACGAGAATTCACCCCTCCACTTT.

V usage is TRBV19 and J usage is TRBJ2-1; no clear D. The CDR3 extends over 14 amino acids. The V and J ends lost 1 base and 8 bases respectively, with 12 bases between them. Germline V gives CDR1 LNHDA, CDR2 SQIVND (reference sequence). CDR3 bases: TGTGCCAGTAGTATAGGACATGGAGTTTATGAGCAGTTCTTC. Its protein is CASSIGHGVYEQFF.